This T cell receptor (beta chain) stems from a study of graft-versus-host responses after intestinal transplantation. Study as a whole: Transplantation in recipients was multivisceral, liver-intestinal, or isolated intestinal. After anti-thymocyte globulin induction, recipients took tacrolimus and steroids for three to four years. The study, taken as a whole, reports: Circulating GvH clone levels at their peak were associated with HvG declines (early post-transplant). Recipient marrow harbored GvH clones, some of which surfaced first in ileum or blood.

Notes on this clone: Its matching antigen is unknown.

This CDR3 contains 17 residues. In germline, CDR1 is SGHAT, CDR2 FQNNGV. J lost 0 bases, V lost 4 bases, and 10 bases had no gene match. Profiling relied on immunoSEQ multiplex PCR, and the TCRdb table lists in-frame clones only, not all of them. The sample carries over 65,000 clones, 80% to 95% recorded once. The chain is built from TRBV11-2 and TRBJ1-1; 8 positions agree with TRBD1. The receptor's source is a human donor who was the organ donor for an intestinal transplant. Sequencing was performed on unstimulated CD8+ T cells sorted from spleen or lymph node cells, taken before transplant. CDR3 bases: TGTGCCAGCAGCTCAGTGGGGACAGGTACCATGAACACTGAAGCTTTCTTT. This gives the protein CASSSVGTGTMNTEAFF. The full variable domain, with the rest looked up from reference TRBV11-2 and TRBJ1-1, is EAGVAQSPRYKIIEKRQSVAFWCNPISGHATLYWYQQILGQGPKLLIQFQNNGVVDDSQLPKDRFSAERLKGVDSTLKIQPAKLEDSAVYLCASSSVGTGTMNTEAFFGQGTRLTVV.